A selection of T cell receptor beta chains follows, all from one sample in a study of blood T cell repertoires in COVID-19. Generated by immunoSEQ multiplex PCR, the TCRdb table keeps only in-frame clones and is missing some. The repertoire has about 78,000 clones, 80% to 95% of them found once; the top ten carry approximately 0.98%. The sample consisted of peripheral blood. The receptor set was obtained from a woman aged 45-65 years in a cohort sampled during active COVID-19. The CDR3 runs from the conserved cysteine through the conserved F or W. The D gene is left open where the match is weak. Clone size, where shown, is once, few, many, or a class for clones that have expanded.

.	.	TRBJ1-1	TRBV27	TGTGCCAGCAGTTTGCGCCTTACGGGGGGCACTGAAGCTTTCTTT	CASSLRLTGGTEAFF
.	.	TRBJ2-6	TRBV7-3	TGTGCCAGCACCCCGGAGCCCTCTGGGGCCAACGTCCTGACTTTC	CASTPEPSGANVLTF
.	.	TRBJ2-7	TRBV28	TGTGCCAGCAGTTTGACTGCCGAGCAGTACTTC	CASSLTAEQYF
TRBD2	.	TRBJ2-1	TRBV10-3	TGTGCCATCAGCCTGTTAGCGGGAGGGCCCAACAATGAGCAGTTCTTC	CAISLLAGGPNNEQFF
.	once	TRBJ2-7	TRBV7-2	TGTGCCAGCAGCTTAGACACGGCTAGCTACGAGCAGTACTTC	CASSLDTASYEQYF
.	.	TRBJ2-2	TRBV18	TGTGCCAGCTCACCATCCGCCCTTCGAGACGGGGAGCTGTTTTTT	CASSPSALRDGELFF
TRBD2	.	TRBJ2-1	TRBV7-9	TGTGCCAGCAGCTCCCCGGGACTAGCGGGAGTTGAGCAGTTCTTC	CASSSPGLAGVEQFF
TRBD1	.	TRBJ1-1	TRBV7-3	TGTGCCAGCAGACGAGACAGGGAGGCTGAAGCTTTCTTT	CASRRDREAEAFF
.	.	TRBJ2-1	TRBV7-9	TGTGCCAGCAGCTTCCCGGGAGAAAACTCCTACAATGAGCAGTTCTTC	CASSFPGENSYNEQFF
.	few	TRBJ2-7	TRBV10-1	TGCGCCAGCAGTGAGTCTGGCGGGACCTACGAGCAGTACTTC	CASSESGGTYEQYF
TRBD2	.	TRBJ2-5	TRBV19	TGTGCCAGTAGTACCTCCGGGACTAGCGCTCCAGCCCAGTACTTC	CASSTSGTSAPAQYF
.	.	TRBJ2-6	TRBV19	TGTGCCAGTAGTACGTCGGGGGTTTCTGGGGCCAACGTCCTGACTTTC	CASSTSGVSGANVLTF
.	once	TRBJ2-6	TRBV7-2	TGTGCCAGCAGCTTAGGGCAGCGCTCTGGGGCCAACGTCCTGACTTTC	CASSLGQRSGANVLTF
.	.	TRBJ2-7	TRBV2	TGTGCCAGCAGTGAAGAACCGGGACTCTACGAGCAGTACTTC	CASSEEPGLYEQYF
.	.	TRBJ2-3	TRBV30	TGTGCCTGGAGTGACGGGACTGAAGGTACGCAGTATTTT	CAWSDGTEGTQYF
TRBD2	.	TRBJ2-3	TRBV5-1	TGCGCCAGCAGCTTGCCCCAACTAGCGGGAGCTATAGATACGCAGTATTTT	CASSLPQLAGAIDTQYF
.	.	TRBJ1-1	TRBV11-2	TGTGCCAGCAGCTTATCGGCAGGGGCCGAAGCTTTCTTT	CASSLSAGAEAFF
.	.	TRBJ2-7	TRBV7-9	TGTGCCAGCAGCTTAGTAGCCGAGGCCGAGCAGTACTTC	CASSLVAEAEQYF
.	.	TRBJ2-1	TRBV9	TGTGCCAGCAGCGTAGACCACGGAGGGGTACGCGAGCAGTTCTTC	CASSVDHGGVREQFF
.	.	TRBJ2-7	TRBV29-1	TGCAGCGTCCCTCAAGGGAGCGAGCAGTACTTC	CSVPQGSEQYF
.	.	TRBJ2-2	TRBV6-5	TGTGCCAGCAGTTACTCCCTCCTCCACGGGGCCGGGGAGCTGTTTTTT	CASSYSLLHGAGELFF
TRBD1	.	TRBJ2-3	TRBV9	TGTGCCAGCAGCGCCGGGACAGGGTTTGGCACAGATACGCAGTATTTT	CASSAGTGFGTDTQYF
.	.	TRBJ2-3	TRBV10-3	TGTGCCATCGAAAGGGGACAAGGGCACACAGATACGCAGTATTTT	CAIERGQGHTDTQYF
TRBD1	.	TRBJ1-1	TRBV11-2	TGTGCCAGCAGCTCCAGGGGGTCGATGAACACTGAAGCTTTCTTT	CASSSRGSMNTEAFF
.	.	TRBJ1-5	TRBV9	TGTGCCAGCAGCCCAGGAAGCAATCAGCCCCAGCATTTT	CASSPGSNQPQHF
.	.	TRBJ2-5	TRBV4-1	TGCGCCAGCCGATCCACGGAGAGGGCCCAAGAGACCCAGTACTTC	CASRSTERAQETQYF
.	.	TRBJ1-3	TRBV3-1/TRBV3-2	TGTGCCAGCAGCCCGCAGGTTAGCTCTGGAAACACCATATATTTT	CASSPQVSSGNTIYF
TRBD2	.	TRBJ2-7	TRBV28	TGTGCCAGCAGTTTGGTTGGGGGGGCCAGCGGGAGGGCTTCCTACGAGCAGTACTTC	CASSLVGGASGRASYEQYF
.	.	TRBJ1-4	TRBV30	TGTGCCTGGAGTGCATGGGGCCAGACTGAAAAACTGTTTTTT	CAWSAWGQTEKLFF
.	.	TRBJ2-2	TRBV7-3	TGTGCCAGCAGCTTATTACTAAACACCGGGGAGCTGTTTTTT	CASSLLLNTGELFF
TRBD2	.	TRBJ2-7	TRBV6-2/TRBV6-3	TGTGCCAGCAGTTACGGGAGGGAGGGCCTGGACGAGCAGTACTTC	CASSYGREGLDEQYF
TRBD2	.	TRBJ2-1	TRBV7-7	TGTGCTAGCAGCTTAGCGGGGACTAGCGGGAGTGAGCAGTTCTTC	CASSLAGTSGSEQFF
.	.	TRBJ1-3	TRBV11-2	TGTGCCAGCAGCCAGGGGATAGGACTCTCTGGAAACACCATATATTTT	CASSQGIGLSGNTIYF
.	.	TRBJ2-7	TRBV2	TGTGCCAGCAGTGGGGGAGGTTACGAGCAGTACTTC	CASSGGGYEQYF
TRBD1	once	TRBJ2-3	TRBV28	TGTGCCAGCAGTTTGGCTGGACAGGGCACAGATACGCAGTATTTT	CASSLAGQGTDTQYF
.	.	TRBJ1-2	TRBV3-1/TRBV3-2	TGTGCCAGCAGCCAAGATTCGAAAAGGGGCTATGGCTACACCTTC	CASSQDSKRGYGYTF
.	.	TRBJ1-2	TRBV19	TGTGCCAGTAGTATAGGGGGAGGGCTCGCTGGCTATGGCTACACCTTC	CASSIGGGLAGYGYTF
.	.	TRBJ1-5	TRBV30	TGTGCCTGGAGTGGATGGCAGGGAAATCAGCCCCAGCATTTT	CAWSGWQGNQPQHF
.	few	TRBJ1-5	TRBV6-6	TGTGCCAGCAGTTACGATCGAGGGGGGGATCAGCCCCAGCATTTT	CASSYDRGGDQPQHF
.	.	TRBJ2-7	TRBV4-1	TGCGCCAGCAGCCATGGGGACTCCTCCTACGAGCAGTACTTC	CASSHGDSSYEQYF
.	.	TRBJ1-1	TRBV27	TGTGCCAGCAGTTCGGCAGGGGTCAACACTGAAGCTTTCTTT	CASSSAGVNTEAFF
.	.	TRBJ2-1	TRBV5-1	TGCGCCAGCACCAATCCCTTCTCGGACAGATGGTTCTTC	CASTNPFSDRWFF
TRBD1	.	TRBJ2-1	TRBV27	TGTGCCAGCAGTGGTGGGACAGGGGGGTTCTTC	CASSGGTGGFF
TRBD1	.	TRBJ2-2	TRBV9	TGTGCCAGCAGCGTAGTACAGGGGGCCGGGGAGCTGTTTTTT	CASSVVQGAGELFF
.	.	TRBJ1-1	TRBV30	TGTGCCTGGAGTGTAGGGGGGGCGAAGGAGGCTTTCTTT	CAWSVGGAKEAFF
TRBD2	.	TRBJ2-1	TRBV19	TGTGCCAGTAGTACCGGACTAGCGCTAGGGAATGAGCAGTTCTTC	CASSTGLALGNEQFF